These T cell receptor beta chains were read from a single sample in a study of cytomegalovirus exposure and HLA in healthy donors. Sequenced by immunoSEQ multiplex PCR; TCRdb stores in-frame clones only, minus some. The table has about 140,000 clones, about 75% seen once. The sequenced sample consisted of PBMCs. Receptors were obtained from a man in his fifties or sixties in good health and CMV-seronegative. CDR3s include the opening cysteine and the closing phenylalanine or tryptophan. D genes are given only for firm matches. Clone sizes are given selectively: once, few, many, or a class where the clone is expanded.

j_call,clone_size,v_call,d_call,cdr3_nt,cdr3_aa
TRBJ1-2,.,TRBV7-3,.,TGTGCCAGCAGCCCCTCCGGGAACTATGGCTACACCTTC,CASSPSGNYGYTF
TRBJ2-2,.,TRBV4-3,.,TGCGCCAGCAGCCAAGACGTTTGGCAGGGAAACACCGGGGAGCTGTTTTTT,CASSQDVWQGNTGELFF
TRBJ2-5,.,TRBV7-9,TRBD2,TGTGCCAGCAGCTCTAGCGGGAGTACAGAGACCCAGTACTTC,CASSSSGSTETQYF
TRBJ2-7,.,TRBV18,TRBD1,TGTGCCAGCTCACCACCGGGACAGGGGGTTGACCTACCTACCGAGCAGTACTTC,CASSPPGQGVDLPTEQYF
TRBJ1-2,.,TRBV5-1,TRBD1,TGCGCCAGCAGCACTGGGACAGGGGGCTTCTATGGCTACACCTTC,CASSTGTGGFYGYTF
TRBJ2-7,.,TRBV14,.,TGTGCCAGCAGTCAGAACTGGGGGGACTACGAGCAGTACTTC,CASSQNWGDYEQYF
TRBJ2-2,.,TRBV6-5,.,TGTGCCAGCAGCCCCTCCAGGGAAGGGAAGCTGTTTTTT,CASSPSREGKLFF
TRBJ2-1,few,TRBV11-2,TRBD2,TGTGCCAGCAGCACTCCTAGCGGGAGCAATGAGCAGTTCTTC,CASSTPSGSNEQFF
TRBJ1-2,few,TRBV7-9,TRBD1,TGTGCCAGCAGCTTAGGGTTGGGACAGCTCTATGGCTACACCTTC,CASSLGLGQLYGYTF
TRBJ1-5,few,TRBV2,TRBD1,TGTGCCAGTGGGACAGGGATCTCTCGAAATCAGCCCCAGCATTTT,CASGTGISRNQPQHF
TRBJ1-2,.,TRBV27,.,TGTGCCAGCAGGGCGGATTACCGCTACACCTTC,CASRADYRYTF
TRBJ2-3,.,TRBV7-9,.,TGTGCCAGCAGGAGGGGGTCCACAGATACGCAGTATTTT,CASRRGSTDTQYF
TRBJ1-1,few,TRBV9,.,TGTGCCAGCAGCGTCTTTAGGGGTAATACTGAAGCTTTCTTT,CASSVFRGNTEAFF
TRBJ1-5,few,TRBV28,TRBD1,TGTGCCAGCAGCTGGACAGGGGGCAGCAATCAGCCCCAGCATTTT,CASSWTGGSNQPQHF
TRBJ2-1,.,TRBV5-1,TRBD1,TGCGCCAGCAGCTTGGGGGACAGGTCCAATGAGCAGTTCTTC,CASSLGDRSNEQFF
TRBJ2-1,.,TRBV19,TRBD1,TGTGCCAGTAGTATCAAGGGACAGGGGGCTGAGGGTGAGCAGTTCTTC,CASSIKGQGAEGEQFF
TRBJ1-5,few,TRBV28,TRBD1,TGTGCCAGCAGTACTTGGACGGGACAGGGGAATCAGCCCCAGCATTTT,CASSTWTGQGNQPQHF
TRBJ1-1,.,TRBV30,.,TGTGCCTGGAGTGTACTGTGGCCAGGGAGGCGGAGCACTGAAGCTTTCTTT,CAWSVLWPGRRSTEAFF
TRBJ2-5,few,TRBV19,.,TGTGCCAGTACCCAGGGCAGGGGAGAGACCCAGTACTTC,CASTQGRGETQYF
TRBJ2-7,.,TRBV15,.,TGTGCCACCAGCAGAGATCTGGAGACAGCCCCCTACGAGCAGTACTTC,CATSRDLETAPYEQYF
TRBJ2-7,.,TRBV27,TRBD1,TGTGCCAGCAGCGATAAGGACAGGTCCTACGAGCAGTACTTC,CASSDKDRSYEQYF
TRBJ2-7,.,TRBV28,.,TGTGCCAGCAGTTTCGAGGGTTGGAGAGCCTCCTACGAGCAGTACTTC,CASSFEGWRASYEQYF
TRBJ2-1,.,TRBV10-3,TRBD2,TGTGCCATCAGTGTGGTGTCGGGACTAGCGGGAAACAATGAGCAGTTCTTC,CAISVVSGLAGNNEQFF
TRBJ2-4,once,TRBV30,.,TGTGCCTGGAAGGAGGGGCCAAAAAACATTCAGTACTTC,CAWKEGPKNIQYF
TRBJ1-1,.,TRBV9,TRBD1,TGTGCCAGCAGCGGCGGGACAGGTGGGCCGAACACTGAAGCTTTCTTT,CASSGGTGGPNTEAFF
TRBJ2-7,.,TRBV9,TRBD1,TGTGCCAGCAGCCCTCGAAGGACAGGGACCTCCTACGAGCAGTACTTC,CASSPRRTGTSYEQYF
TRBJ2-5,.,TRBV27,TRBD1,TGTGCCAGCAGTTTACAGGGGGTCGCGACCCAGTACTTC,CASSLQGVATQYF
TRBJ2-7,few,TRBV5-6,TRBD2,TGTGCCAGCAGCTTAGCGGGGACTAGCTCCTACGAGCAGTACTTC,CASSLAGTSSYEQYF
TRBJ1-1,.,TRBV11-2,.,TGTGCCAGCAGGCGCCCGGGACAACTGAACACTGAAGCTTTCTTT,CASRRPGQLNTEAFF
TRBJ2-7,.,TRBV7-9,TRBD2,TGTTCCAGCAGCTTATGGGACGGGAGGCCCTACGAGCAGTACTTC,CSSSLWDGRPYEQYF
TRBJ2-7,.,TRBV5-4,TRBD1,TGTGCCAGCAGTCAGGACAGGGAGTCCCGACACGAGCAGTACTTC,CASSQDRESRHEQYF
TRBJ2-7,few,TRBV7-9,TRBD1,TGTGCCATCAGACAGGGAGCTAACTACGAGCAGTACTTC,CAIRQGANYEQYF
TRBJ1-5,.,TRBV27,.,TGTGCCTTCAAATCGGCAGGGAATATGCAGCCCCAGCATTTT,CAFKSAGNMQPQHF
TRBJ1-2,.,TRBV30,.,TGTGCCTGGAGTGGGCAGGGTGGAATTGAGCGGGACTATGGCTACACCTTC,CAWSGQGGIERDYGYTF
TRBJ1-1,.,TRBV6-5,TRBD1,TGTGCCAGCAGTTACGGCAGGGGGACGGTGAACACTGAAGCTTTCTTT,CASSYGRGTVNTEAFF
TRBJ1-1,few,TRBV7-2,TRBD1,TGTGCCAGCAGCCAAGGACAGGGGGGCCTTAGCACTGAAGCTTTCTTT,CASSQGQGGLSTEAFF
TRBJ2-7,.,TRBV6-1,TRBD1,TGTGCCAGCAGTACTAAGGACAGGGGTACCTACGAGCAGTACTTC,CASSTKDRGTYEQYF
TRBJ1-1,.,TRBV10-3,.,TGTGCCATCAGCCCCGGGGGCACTGAAGCTTTCTTT,CAISPGGTEAFF
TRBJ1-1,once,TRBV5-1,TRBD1,TGCGCCAGCAGCTTGGCAAGTCAGGGGGCTTTCACTGAAGCTTTCTTT,CASSLASQGAFTEAFF
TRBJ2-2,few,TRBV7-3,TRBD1,TGTGCCAGCAGCCCAACAGGGGGCGGCACCGGGGAGCTGTTTTTT,CASSPTGGGTGELFF
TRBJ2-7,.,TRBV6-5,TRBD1,TGTGCCAGCAGTCGACAGGGGGCGCGGTACGAGCAGTACTTC,CASSRQGARYEQYF